Below, 5 T cell receptor beta chains from the same sample are listed, as sequenced in a study of T cells in localized non-small cell lung cancer. Only in-frame clones appear in the TCRdb table, and some are missing; sequencing was by immunoSEQ multiplex PCR. This sample carries tens of thousands of clones, approximately 90% of them seen once, and the ten largest clones take about 18%. The sequences come from peripheral blood, collected before any cancer treatment. The receptors were gathered from a male donor at least 60 years old with stage III squamous cell lung carcinoma.

The chain employs TRBV5-6 and TRBJ1-5; 7 positions match TRBD1. Germline lookup yields CDR1 SGHDT and CDR2 YYEEEE. Trimming cost V 2 bases and J 4 bases; bases outside gene matches: 3. The CDR3 extends over 14 amino acids. This CDR3 reads CASSFIQGNQPQHF. CDR3 coding DNA: TGTGCCAGCAGCTTTATACAGGGGAATCAGCCCCAGCATTTT.

The chain employs TRBV10-3 and TRBJ2-2; the D gene could be TRBD1 or TRBD2 (5 bases each). Trimming removed 7 bases from V and 6 bases from J, with 15 bases in between. Germline V gene lookup returns CDR1 ENHRY and CDR2 SYGVKD. The CDR3 spans 14 residues. The CDR3 nucleotides are TGTGCCATCAACCCGGGGACCGCGGCCGGGGAGCTGTTTTTT. Protein product: CAINPGTAAGELFF.

The V gene is TRBV2, the J gene TRBJ1-2; 8 bases are shared with TRBD1. J gave up 6 bases and V 6 bases, and 6 bases lay outside the gene matches. Per germline, CDR1 SNHLY and CDR2 FYNNEI. The CDR3 sequence is 13 residues long. Here the CDR3 reads CASSGTGTDGYTF. CDR3 nucleotide sequence: TGTGCCAGCAGCGGGACAGGAACAGATGGCTACACCTTC. The full variable domain, in which reference TRBV2 and TRBJ1-2 provide the parts outside the CDR3, is EPEVTQTPSHQVTQMGQEVILRCVPISNHLYFYWYRQILGQKVEFLVSFYNNEISEKSEIFDDQFSVERPDGSNFTLKIRSTKLEDSAMYFCASSGTGTDGYTFGSGTRLTVV.

This chain uses TRBV7-2 with TRBJ2-7; D uncertain. Trimming cost V 3 bases and J 5 bases, with 8 bases left between them. CDR1 SGHTA and CDR2 FQGNSA come from the germline V gene. This CDR3 has 12 residues. CDR3 in amino acids: CASSLITHEQYF. CDR3 DNA sequence: TGTGCCAGCAGCTTGATCACCCACGAGCAGTACTTC.

The J gene is TRBJ2-7, the V gene TRBV9, with a possible D match to TRBD1 (6 bases). The length of the CDR3 is 14 residues. Germline lookup yields CDR1 SGDLS and CDR2 YYNGEE. With 0 bases removed from V and 7 bases from J, the gap between germline ends came to 14 bases. DNA for the CDR3: TGTGCCAGCAGCGTAGAGACAGGCCCCTTTGAGCAGTACTTC. This encodes CASSVETGPFEQYF.